This TCR beta chain was observed in a study of blood T cell repertoires in COVID-19. Study details: PBMCs, B-cell-depleted T cells, or T cells provided the cDNA or gDNA that made up the material.

This clone came up once. Per the original data handling: Estimation of nucleated cell counts relied on the amplification of reference gene primers. The protocol was immunoSEQ multiplex PCR, while the TCRdb copy is restricted to in-frame clones and leaves out a portion. That table furnishes V, J and clone size, whereas the DNA furnished D and trimming. The sample lists 110,000 or so clones, about 80% seen once, with over 7.5% in the top ten. CDR1 and CDR2 from the germline V gene are SNHLY and FYNNEI. This CDR3 region has 14 residues. V gave up 11 bases and J gave up 5 bases; unmatched junction bases: 12.

Material for sequencing was peripheral blood. This chain joins TRBV2 and TRBJ1-2, with 9 bases that match TRBD1. This clonotype originated in a middle-aged woman with acute or convalescent COVID-19. Here the CDR3 reads CACRRDRDAYGYTF. The DNA of the CDR3 is TGTGCCTGCCGTAGGGACAGGGATGCATATGGCTACACCTTC. The variable domain in full, with the rest retrieved from reference TRBV2 and TRBJ1-2, is EPEVTQTPSHQVTQMGQEVILRCVPISNHLYFYWYRQILGQKVEFLVSFYNNEISEKSEIFDDQFSVERPDGSNFTLKIRSTKLEDSAMYFCACRRDRDAYGYTFGSGTRLTVV.